The 22 T cell receptor beta chains given below trace back to one sample, sequenced in a study of somatic mutations in cytotoxic T cells in rheumatoid arthritis (dated by TCRdb to 2016 to 2017). Library preparation employed the immunoSEQ multiplex PCR assay. TCRdb holds this immuneACCESS table with in-frame rearrangements only. Some clones are missing; in checked studies, unresolved V genes explain under half, and the rest has no known cause. This sample comprises roughly 20,000 clones, 78% of them detected only once. 10% to 12% of the sample comes from the top ten. Sequencing was performed on CD8+ T cells sorted from blood. The receptors were gathered from an adult with rheumatoid arthritis.

The gene calls are TRBV4-3 and TRBJ1-1, with D hard to call. The germline V gene has CDR1 LGHNA and CDR2 YSLEER. The CDR3 covers 15 residues. Trimming took off 4 bases at V and 2 bases at J, with 14 bases between the two ends. CDR3 DNA sequence: TGCGCCAGCAGCCCGACATCCTTCCTAAACACTGAAGCTTTCTTT. It encodes CASSPTSFLNTEAFF.

As concerns this clone: The sample carries other DNA sequences with the same CDR3. The chain links TRBV7-2 to TRBJ1-5; weak D call: TRBD1 (5 bases). Per the germline V gene, CDR1 is SGHTA and CDR2 is FQGNSA. This CDR3 has 14 amino acids. The V end lost 1 base, the J end lost 2 bases, and 6 bases lay between the germline ends. DNA for the CDR3: TGTGCCAGCAGCTTAGGAGGGGGCAATCAGCCCCAGCATTTT. Residues: CASSLGGGNQPQHF. The whole variable domain, filled in from reference TRBV7-2 and TRBJ1-5, reads GAGVSQSPSNKVTEKGKDVELRCDPISGHTALYWYRQSLGQGLEFLIYFQGNSAPDKSGLPSDRFSAERTGGSVSTLTIQRTQQEDSAVYLCASSLGGGNQPQHFGDGTRLSIL.

This clone has more than one count but fewer than ten. The chain links TRBV7-2 to TRBJ1-2; D is uncertain. The V and J ends lost 2 bases and 6 bases respectively, with 13 bases between them. Looked up from germline, CDR1 is SGHTA and CDR2 is FQGNSA. The CDR3 contains 14 residues. CDR3 protein: CASSLFLGRDGYTF. CDR3 DNA sequence: TGTGCCAGCAGCTTATTTCTCGGGAGGGATGGCTACACCTTC.

The J gene is TRBJ2-1, the V gene TRBV4-1; D is unclear. Germline V gives CDR1 MGHRA, CDR2 YSYEKL. This CDR3 comprises 17 residues. V lost 3 bases, J lost 0 bases, and 15 bases lay in between. CDR3 bases: TGCGCCAGCAGCCATACTCAAACTTCCCCCTCCTACAATGAGCAGTTCTTC. This sequence encodes CASSHTQTSPSYNEQFF.

The chain employs TRBV10-3 and TRBJ1-1; 9 nucleotides align to TRBD1. The CDR3 consists of 13 residues. V gave up 10 bases and J gave up 0 bases; unmatched junction bases: 3. The germline gives CDR1 ENHRY, CDR2 SYGVKD. This CDR3 reads CATGQGMNTEAFF. CDR3 sequence (DNA): TGTGCCACTGGACAGGGGATGAACACTGAAGCTTTCTTT.

The V and J genes are TRBV5-4 and TRBJ1-2, with 9 bases fitting TRBD1. CDR1 is SGHNT and CDR2 is YYREEE in the germline V gene (reference sequence). This CDR3 spans 12 amino acids. V shed 4 bases, J shed 8 bases, and the junction held 3 bases outside the gene matches. CDR3 nucleotide sequence: TGTGCCAGCAGCGACAGGGGGGAGGGCTACACCTTC. The encoded protein is CASSDRGEGYTF. The variable domain in full, with the rest retrieved from reference TRBV5-4 and TRBJ1-2, is ETGVTQSPTHLIKTRGQQVTLRCSSQSGHNTVSWYQQALGQGPQFIFQYYREEENGRGNFPPRFSGLQFPNYSSELNVNALELDDSALYLCASSDRGEGYTFGSGTRLTVV.

This clone was recorded once. The chain carries TRBV4-2 and TRBJ1-2; 7 bases align to TRBD1. J was trimmed by 5 bases and V by 4 bases; bases with no gene match: 13. This CDR3 has 16 amino acids. CDR1 is LGHNA, CDR2 YNFKEQ, per germline. CDR3 nucleotides: TGTGCCAGCAGCCCGGAGGGGGGGGCAGGGGGATATGGCTACACCTTC. This sequence encodes CASSPEGGAGGYGYTF.

The J gene is TRBJ2-7, the V gene TRBV7-9; 9 nucleotides line up with TRBD1. The CDR3 length is 14 residues. CDR1 and CDR2 (germline): SEHNR, FQNEAQ (reference sequence). J lost 0 bases, V lost 5 bases, and 2 bases had no gene match. The DNA of the CDR3 is TGTGCCAGCAGCCGGGACAGGGCCTCCTACGAGCAGTACTTC. This translates into CASSRDRASYEQYF.

This chain links TRBV10-3 with TRBJ2-5; maybe TRBD1 (5 bases). Germline V lookup: CDR1 ENHRY, CDR2 SYGVKD. Trimming took off 3 bases at V and 2 bases at J, with 7 bases between the two ends. This CDR3 region has 13 residues. The CDR3 is CAISDRVQETQYF. The CDR3 nucleotides read TGTGCCATCAGTGACAGGGTACAAGAGACCCAGTACTTC.

The CDR3 DNA follows: TGTGCCAGCAGCTTAACCGAGGGCACAGATACGCAGTATTTT. It codes for CASSLTEGTDTQYF. The V and J genes are TRBV7-9 and TRBJ2-3; D is ambiguous. Trimming took off 2 bases at V and 1 base at J, with 7 bases between the two ends. There are 14 residues in the CDR3. Germline-derived CDR1 and CDR2 are SEHNR and FQNEAQ (reference sequence). The whole variable domain, remainder taken from reference TRBV7-9 and TRBJ2-3, is DTGVSQNPRHKITKRGQNVTFRCDPISEHNRLYWYRQTLGQGPEFLTYFQNEAQLEKSRLLSDRFSAERPKGSFSTLEIQRTEQGDSAMYLCASSLTEGTDTQYFGPGTRLTVL.

The rearrangement joins TRBV5-4 to TRBJ2-1; TRBD2 matches at 9 bases. With 3 bases clipped from V and 5 bases from J, the junction kept 6 bases outside the gene matches. Germline V gene data show CDR1 as SGHNT and CDR2 as YYREEE (reference sequence). CDR3 size: 15 residues. The CDR3 DNA sequence: TGTGCCAGCAGCTACATAGCGGGAGATCACAATGAGCAGTTCTTC. Its translation: CASSYIAGDHNEQFF. The whole variable domain, filled in from reference TRBV5-4 and TRBJ2-1, reads ETGVTQSPTHLIKTRGQQVTLRCSSQSGHNTVSWYQQALGQGPQFIFQYYREEENGRGNFPPRFSGLQFPNYSSELNVNALELDDSALYLCASSYIAGDHNEQFFGPGTRLTVL.

The gene calls are TRBV27 and TRBJ2-2; no clear D. CDR3 size: 16 residues. V lost 2 bases, J lost 0 bases, and 10 bases lay in between. CDR1 and CDR2 (germline): MNHEY, SMNVEV (reference sequence). CDR3 coding DNA: TGTGCCAGCAGTTTAATCGCCTTTGCGAACACCGGGGAGCTGTTTTTT. Its translation is CASSLIAFANTGELFF.

The chain uses TRBV6-4 and TRBJ2-1; 10 bases line up with TRBD2. Germline V gene data show CDR1 as MRHNA and CDR2 as SNTAGT. Germline trimming cut 3 bases from V and 8 bases from J; bases unmatched to any gene: 7. The CDR3 consists of 15 residues. The CDR3 DNA reads TGTGCCAGCAGTGAAGGGACTAGCGAGGGAGATGAGCAGTTCTTC. It yields the protein CASSEGTSEGDEQFF.

This rearrangement joins TRBV4-3 to TRBJ2-7, with 7 bases lining up with TRBD1. Germline CDR1 is LGHNA and CDR2 is YSLEER. This CDR3 has 15 residues. V lost 2 bases and J lost 1; bases outside the gene matches: 5. The CDR3 sequence: CASSQTTGLSYEQYF. The CDR3 DNA sequence: TGCGCCAGCAGCCAAACGACAGGGCTTTCCTACGAGCAGTACTTC.

This chain connects TRBV4-1 to TRBJ1-2; D not resolved. The germline V and J ends were trimmed by 0 bases and 2 bases, with 10 bases remaining between them. CDR3 length: 15 residues. CDR1 and CDR2 (germline): MGHRA, YSYEKL. The CDR3 bases are TGCGCCAGCAGCCAAGAGGATAAGGAGAACTATGGCTACACCTTC. Residues: CASSQEDKENYGYTF.

V and J are TRBV5-1 and TRBJ2-7, with 8 bases that match TRBD2. Germline lookup yields CDR1 SGHRS and CDR2 YFSETQ. There are 14 residues in the CDR3. Trimming took 4 bases from V and 4 from J; bases not matched to a gene: 7. The CDR3 DNA follows: TGCGCCAGCAGCCCGGGAGGGGGGCTATACGAGCAGTACTTC. It is translated as CASSPGGGLYEQYF.

This sequence joins TRBV13 and TRBJ1-1; D unclear. The germline V gene has CDR1 PRHDT and CDR2 FYEKMQ (reference sequence). Trimming took off 5 bases at V and 0 bases at J, with 4 bases between the two ends. This CDR3 comprises 12 residues. The CDR3 here is CASSAMNTEAFF. As DNA, the CDR3 is TGTGCCAGCAGCGCAATGAACACTGAAGCTTTCTTT.

V gene TRBV6-1 combines with J gene TRBJ2-7; D call uncertain. V was cut by 10 bases and J by 2 bases, with 12 bases left in between. The CDR3 consists of 12 residues. Germline V gives CDR1 MNHNS, CDR2 SASEGT. Written as DNA, the CDR3 is TGTGCCACCACGACGTTTGCCTACGAGCAGTACTTC. Translating gives CATTTFAYEQYF.

This chain links TRBV9 with TRBJ2-7; 7 positions agree with TRBD1. The CDR3 spans 15 residues. With 4 bases clipped from V and 3 bases from J, the junction kept 10 bases outside the gene matches. In germline, CDR1 is SGDLS, CDR2 YYNGEE. The CDR3: CASSYAGTDVYEQYF. The CDR3 nucleotides are TGTGCCAGCAGCTACGCCGGGACAGACGTCTACGAGCAGTACTTC.

This chain links TRBV5-1 with TRBJ1-1; no firm D call. Germline CDR1 is SGHRS and CDR2 is YFSETQ. The CDR3 runs 15 residues. V dropped 6 bases and J dropped 0 bases, with 15 bases sitting between them. In DNA, the CDR3 is TGCGCCAGCAAACCCTTCGATTCCATGAACACTGAAGCTTTCTTT. Its translation: CASKPFDSMNTEAFF.

This sequence joins TRBV5-1 and TRBJ1-2; D is perhaps TRBD1 (5 bases). The length of the CDR3 is 13 residues. Looked up from germline, CDR1 is SGHRS and CDR2 is YFSETQ. V was shortened by 0 bases and J by 6 bases, with 9 bases between the two germline ends. DNA of the CDR3: TGCGCCAGCAGCTTGGCCAGAGGGGATGGCTACACCTTC. This encodes CASSLARGDGYTF.

This clone came up once. The chain carries TRBV4-3 and TRBJ2-5, with TRBD2 matching over 12 bases. The CDR3 length is 16 residues. Germline-derived CDR1 and CDR2 are LGHNA and YSLEER. The ends lost 1 base at V and 2 bases at J; junction bases unmatched: 2. The CDR3 DNA is TGCGCCAGCAGCCAAGCCCTAGCGGGGGGGCAAGAGACCCAGTACTTC. Translation gives CASSQALAGGQETQYF.